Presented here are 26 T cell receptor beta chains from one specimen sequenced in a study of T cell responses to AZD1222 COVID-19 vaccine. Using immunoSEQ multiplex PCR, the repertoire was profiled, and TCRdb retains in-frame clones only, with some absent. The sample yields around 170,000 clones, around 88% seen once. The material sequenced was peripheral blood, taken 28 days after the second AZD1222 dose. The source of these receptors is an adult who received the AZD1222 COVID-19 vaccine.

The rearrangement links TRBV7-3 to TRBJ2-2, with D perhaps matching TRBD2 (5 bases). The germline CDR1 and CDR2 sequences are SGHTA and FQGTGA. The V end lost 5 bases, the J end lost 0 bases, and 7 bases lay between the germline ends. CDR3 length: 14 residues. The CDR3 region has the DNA TGTGCCAGCAGCCGTAGCGCGAACACCGGGGAGCTGTTTTTT. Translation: CASSRSANTGELFF.

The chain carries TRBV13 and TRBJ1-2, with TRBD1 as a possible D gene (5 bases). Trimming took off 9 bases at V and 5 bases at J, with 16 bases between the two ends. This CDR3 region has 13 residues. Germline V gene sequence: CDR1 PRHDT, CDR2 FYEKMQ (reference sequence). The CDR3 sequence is CASATGGTYGYTF. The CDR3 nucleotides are TGTGCCAGTGCGACTGGGGGAACATATGGCTACACCTTC.

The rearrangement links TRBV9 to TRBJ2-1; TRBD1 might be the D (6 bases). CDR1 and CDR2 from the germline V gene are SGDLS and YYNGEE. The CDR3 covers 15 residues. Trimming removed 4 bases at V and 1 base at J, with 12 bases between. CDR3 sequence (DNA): TGTGCCAGCAGCCCTAGTGGGACATCCTACAATGAGCAGTTCTTC. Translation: CASSPSGTSYNEQFF.

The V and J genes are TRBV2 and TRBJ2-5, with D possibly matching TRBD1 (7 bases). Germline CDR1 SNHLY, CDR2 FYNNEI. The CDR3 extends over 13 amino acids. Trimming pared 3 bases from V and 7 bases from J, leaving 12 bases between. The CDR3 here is CASSDRQGGTQYF. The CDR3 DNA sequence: TGTGCCAGCAGTGACAGGCAGGGGGGGACCCAGTACTTC.

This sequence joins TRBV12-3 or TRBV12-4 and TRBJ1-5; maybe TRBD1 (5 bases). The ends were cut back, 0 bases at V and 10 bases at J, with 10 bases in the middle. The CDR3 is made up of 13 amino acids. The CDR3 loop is CASSLAGAQPQHF. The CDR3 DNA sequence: TGTGCCAGCAGTTTAGCAGGGGCGCAACCCCAGCATTTT.

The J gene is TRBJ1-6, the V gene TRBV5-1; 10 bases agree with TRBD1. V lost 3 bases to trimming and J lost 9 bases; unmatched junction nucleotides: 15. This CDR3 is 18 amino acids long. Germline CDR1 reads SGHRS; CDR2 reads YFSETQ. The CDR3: CASSSSSRDRGDRSPLHF. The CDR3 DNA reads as TGCGCCAGCAGCTCGTCCTCCCGGGACAGGGGAGATCGTTCACCCCTCCACTTT.

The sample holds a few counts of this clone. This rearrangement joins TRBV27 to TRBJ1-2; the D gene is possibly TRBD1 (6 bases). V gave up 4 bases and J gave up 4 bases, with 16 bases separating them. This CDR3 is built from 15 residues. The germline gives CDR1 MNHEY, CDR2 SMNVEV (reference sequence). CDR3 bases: TGTGCCAGCAGTTCGATTCTGACAGGTACCTATGGCTACACCTTC. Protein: CASSSILTGTYGYTF.

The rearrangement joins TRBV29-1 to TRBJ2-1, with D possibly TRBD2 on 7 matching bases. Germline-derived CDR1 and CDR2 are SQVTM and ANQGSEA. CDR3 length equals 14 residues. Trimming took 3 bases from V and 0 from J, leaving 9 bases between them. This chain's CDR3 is CSVEGGGSYNEQFF. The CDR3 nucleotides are TGCAGCGTTGAGGGAGGGGGCTCCTACAATGAGCAGTTCTTC.

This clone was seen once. CDR3 sequence (DNA): TGTGCCAGCAGCCGCCCGGGGCCTGAAGCTTTCTTT. Translation gives CASSRPGPEAFF. The chain recombines TRBV6-2 or TRBV6-3 with TRBJ1-1, with TRBD1 as a possible D gene (5 bases). There are 12 residues in the CDR3. Germline lookup yields CDR1 MNHEY and CDR2 SVGEGT. The ends were cut back, 6 bases at V and 6 bases at J, with 11 bases in the middle.

The CDR3 protein is CASSLSKGQGWDTIYF. For the CDR3, the DNA is TGTGCCAGCAGCCTTAGTAAGGGGCAGGGATGGGACACCATATATTTT. The chain links TRBV7-2 to TRBJ1-3; weak D call: TRBD1 (5 bases). V lost 5 bases, J lost 8 bases, and 22 bases lay in between. Germline CDR1 and CDR2: SGHTA and FQGNSA. The CDR3 totals 16 residues.

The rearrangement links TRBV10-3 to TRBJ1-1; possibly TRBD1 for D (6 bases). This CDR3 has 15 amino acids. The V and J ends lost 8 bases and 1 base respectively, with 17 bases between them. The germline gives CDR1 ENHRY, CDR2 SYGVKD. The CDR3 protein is CAIWDIPVGNTEAFF. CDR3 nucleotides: TGTGCCATCTGGGACATCCCCGTTGGGAACACTGAAGCTTTCTTT.

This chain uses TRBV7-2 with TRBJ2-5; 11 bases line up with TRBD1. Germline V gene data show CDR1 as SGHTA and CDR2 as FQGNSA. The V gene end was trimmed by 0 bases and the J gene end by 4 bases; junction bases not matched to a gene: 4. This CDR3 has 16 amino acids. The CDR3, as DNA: TGTGCCAGCAGCTTAGCTGGGGGACAGGGGGTAGAGACCCAGTACTTC. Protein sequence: CASSLAGGQGVETQYF.

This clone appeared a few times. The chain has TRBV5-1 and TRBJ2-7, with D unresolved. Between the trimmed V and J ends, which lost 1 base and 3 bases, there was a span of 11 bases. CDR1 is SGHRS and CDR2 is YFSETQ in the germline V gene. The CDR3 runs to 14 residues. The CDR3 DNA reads TGCGCCAGCAGCTTGTCCCGATTAAACTACGAGCAGTACTTC. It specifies CASSLSRLNYEQYF.

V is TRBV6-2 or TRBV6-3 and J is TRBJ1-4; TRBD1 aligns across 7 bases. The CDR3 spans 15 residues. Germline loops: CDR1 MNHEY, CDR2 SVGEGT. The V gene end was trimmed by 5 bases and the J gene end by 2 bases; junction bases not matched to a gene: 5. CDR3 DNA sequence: TGTGCCAGCAGTCGAGACAGGGCGACTAATGAAAAACTGTTTTTT. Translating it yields CASSRDRATNEKLFF.

The CDR3 DNA reads TGTGCCAGCAGTTTAGTCGGGGGTCCTGGGGCCAACGTCCTGACTTTC. Its translation: CASSLVGGPGANVLTF. This chain connects TRBV28 to TRBJ2-6, with D possibly TRBD2 on 6 matching bases. With 2 bases removed from V and 2 bases from J, the gap between germline ends came to 10 bases. The germline CDR1 and CDR2 sequences are MDHEN and SYDVKM. The length of the CDR3 is 16 residues.

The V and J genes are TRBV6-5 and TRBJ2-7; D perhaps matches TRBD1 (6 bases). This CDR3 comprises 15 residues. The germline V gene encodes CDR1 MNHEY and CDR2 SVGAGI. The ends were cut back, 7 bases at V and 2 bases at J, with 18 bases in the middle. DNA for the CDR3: TGTGCCAGCACCGAAAACACAGGGTCCCCCTACGAGCAGTACTTC. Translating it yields CASTENTGSPYEQYF.

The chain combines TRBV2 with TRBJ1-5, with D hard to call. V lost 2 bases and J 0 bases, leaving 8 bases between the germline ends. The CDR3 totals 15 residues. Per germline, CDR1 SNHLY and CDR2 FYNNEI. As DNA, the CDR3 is TGTGCCAGCAGTGAAAGTGGCAATAGCAATCAGCCCCAGCATTTT. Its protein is CASSESGNSNQPQHF.

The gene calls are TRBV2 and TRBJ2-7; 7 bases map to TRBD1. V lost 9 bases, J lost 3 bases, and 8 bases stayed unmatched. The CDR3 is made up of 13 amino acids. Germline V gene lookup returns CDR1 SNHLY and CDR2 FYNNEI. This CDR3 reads CASSTGFSYEQYF. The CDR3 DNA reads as TGTGCCAGTTCGACAGGGTTTAGCTACGAGCAGTACTTC.

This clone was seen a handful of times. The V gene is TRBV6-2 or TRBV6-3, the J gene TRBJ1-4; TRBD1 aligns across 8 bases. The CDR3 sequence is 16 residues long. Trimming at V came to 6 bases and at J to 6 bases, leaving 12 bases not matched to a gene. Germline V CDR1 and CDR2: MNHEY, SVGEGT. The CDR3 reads CASSPDRDPDDEKLFF. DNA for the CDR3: TGTGCCAGCAGCCCGGACAGGGACCCGGATGATGAAAAACTGTTTTTT.

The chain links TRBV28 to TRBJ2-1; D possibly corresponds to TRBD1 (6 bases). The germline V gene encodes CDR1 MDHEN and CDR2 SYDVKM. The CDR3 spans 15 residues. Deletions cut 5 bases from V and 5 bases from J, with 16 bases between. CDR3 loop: CASSTMDRPNNEQFF. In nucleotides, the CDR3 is TGTGCCAGCAGTACCATGGACAGACCAAACAATGAGCAGTTCTTC.

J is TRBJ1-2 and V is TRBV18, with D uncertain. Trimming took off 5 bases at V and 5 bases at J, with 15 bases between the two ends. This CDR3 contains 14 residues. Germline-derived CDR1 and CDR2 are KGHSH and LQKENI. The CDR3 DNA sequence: TGTGCCAGCTCAACCTCGGGGAACACATATGGCTACACCTTC. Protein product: CASSTSGNTYGYTF.

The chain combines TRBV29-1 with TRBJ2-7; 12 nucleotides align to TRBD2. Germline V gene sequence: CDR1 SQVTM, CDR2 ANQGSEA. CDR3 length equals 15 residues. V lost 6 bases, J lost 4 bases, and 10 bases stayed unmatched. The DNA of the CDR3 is TGCAGCGTCCGAGACGGACTAGCGGGGCGGTACGAGCAGTACTTC. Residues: CSVRDGLAGRYEQYF.

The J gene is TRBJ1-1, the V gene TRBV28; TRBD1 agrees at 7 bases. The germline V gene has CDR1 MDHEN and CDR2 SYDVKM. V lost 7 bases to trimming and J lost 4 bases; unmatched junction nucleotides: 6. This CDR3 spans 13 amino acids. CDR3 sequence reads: CASITQGRTEAFF. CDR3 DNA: TGTGCCAGCATTACACAGGGGCGCACTGAAGCTTTCTTT.

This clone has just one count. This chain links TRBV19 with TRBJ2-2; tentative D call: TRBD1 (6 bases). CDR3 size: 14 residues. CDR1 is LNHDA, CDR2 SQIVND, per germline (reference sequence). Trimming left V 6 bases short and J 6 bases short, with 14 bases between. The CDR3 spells CASSLQGRPGELFF. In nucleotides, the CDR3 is TGTGCCAGTAGCTTACAGGGTAGGCCCGGGGAGCTGTTTTTT.

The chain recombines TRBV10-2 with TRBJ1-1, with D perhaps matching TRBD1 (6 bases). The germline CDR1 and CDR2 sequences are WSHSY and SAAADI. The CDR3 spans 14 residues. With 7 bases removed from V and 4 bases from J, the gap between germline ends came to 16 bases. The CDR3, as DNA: TGCGCCAGCAAATTCACAGGGACGGGCACTGAAGCTTTCTTT. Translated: CASKFTGTGTEAFF.

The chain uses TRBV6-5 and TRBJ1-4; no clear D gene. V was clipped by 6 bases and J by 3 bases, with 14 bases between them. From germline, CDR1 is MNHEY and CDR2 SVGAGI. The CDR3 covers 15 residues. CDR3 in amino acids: CASSYNRGANEKLFF. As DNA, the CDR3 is TGTGCCAGCAGCTATAACCGCGGGGCTAATGAAAAACTGTTTTTT.